This is a list of T cell receptor beta chains from one sample in a study of siplizumab effects on memory and regulatory T cells. The table came from immunoSEQ multiplex PCR; TCRdb's copy has only in-frame clones and leaves some out. Here the sample spans over 85,000 clones, roughly 90% being singletons. The sample consisted of CD4+ T cells sorted from blood. These receptors came from a human donor in good health. CDR3s include the opening cysteine and the closing phenylalanine or tryptophan. The D gene is left open where the match is weak. Clone size, where shown, is once, few, many, or a class for clones that have expanded.

v_call,j_call,clone_size,d_call,cdr3_aa,cdr3_nt
TRBV11-2,TRBJ1-2,-,-,CASSSRRTAGDNYGYTF,TGTGCCAGCAGCTCTAGACGGACGGCTGGGGATAACTATGGCTACACCTTC
TRBV15,TRBJ2-3,-,TRBD1,CATSRDKGTGYLADTQYF,TGTGCCACCAGCAGAGATAAAGGGACAGGGTATTTAGCAGATACGCAGTATTTT
TRBV30,TRBJ1-1,-,-,CAWTRRRMNTEAFF,TGTGCCTGGACCCGGAGACGTATGAACACTGAAGCTTTCTTT
TRBV28,TRBJ1-2,-,-,CASSKSRQVPIGYTF,TGTGCCAGCAGTAAATCCCGGCAGGTGCCGATCGGCTACACCTTC
TRBV28,TRBJ2-2,-,-,CASSLRGPGNTGELFF,TGTGCCAGCAGTTTGCGGGGGCCTGGTAACACCGGGGAGCTGTTTTTT
TRBV28,TRBJ1-5,-,TRBD1,CASSFPRDSYGQPQHF,TGTGCCAGCAGTTTTCCCAGGGACAGCTATGGTCAGCCCCAGCATTTT
TRBV29-1,TRBJ2-3,-,TRBD2,CSVGGGDTQYF,TGCAGCGTTGGGGGGGGAGATACGCAGTATTTT
TRBV6-5,TRBJ2-7,-,-,CASSYRFGTSGGEQYF,TGTGCCAGCAGTTACCGTTTTGGGACGTCTGGGGGAGAGCAGTACTTC
TRBV19,TRBJ1-4,once,-,CASSSYGRKEKLFF,TGTGCCAGTAGTAGTTACGGACGGAAGGAAAAACTGTTTTTT
TRBV5-6,TRBJ1-1,-,-,CASSLAGGNTEAFF,TGTGCCAGCAGCTTGGCCGGGGGGAACACTGAAGCTTTCTTT
TRBV27,TRBJ1-1,once,-,CASSVVGGTEAFF,TGTGCCAGCAGCGTGGTAGGGGGCACTGAAGCTTTCTTT
TRBV5-5,TRBJ1-1,-,-,CASSWSIQLDTEAFF,TGTGCCAGCAGCTGGTCGATCCAGTTAGACACTGAAGCTTTCTTT
TRBV7-3,TRBJ2-2,-,-,CASSLTAGGGELFF,TGTGCCAGCAGCTTAACGGCAGGTGGCGGGGAGCTGTTTTTT
TRBV5-6,TRBJ1-2,-,TRBD1,CASSFRQGAYGYTF,TGTGCCAGCAGCTTTAGACAGGGGGCCTATGGCTACACCTTC
TRBV5-4,TRBJ1-1,-,-,CASSLQDRPNTEAFF,TGTGCCAGCAGCTTGCAGGACCGCCCGAACACTGAAGCTTTCTTT
TRBV4-1,TRBJ2-3,-,TRBD1,CASSQDGTGVMGDTQYF,TGCGCCAGCAGCCAAGATGGGACAGGGGTTATGGGAGATACGCAGTATTTT
TRBV7-9,TRBJ1-3,-,-,CASSSVTGRMGNTIYF,TGTGCCAGCAGCTCAGTCACCGGACGGATGGGAAACACCATATATTTT
TRBV6-1,TRBJ1-6,-,-,CASRPLDSYNSPLHF,TGTGCCAGCAGACCCCTAGACAGTTATAATTCACCCCTCCACTTT
TRBV7-8,TRBJ1-5,-,-,CASSLFVIGSNQPQHF,TGTGCCAGCAGCTTATTTGTTATCGGCAGCAATCAGCCCCAGCATTTT
TRBV5-4,TRBJ2-1,-,TRBD2,CASSLAGTRSYNEQFF,TGTGCCAGCAGCTTGGCCGGGACTAGATCATACAATGAGCAGTTCTTC
TRBV6-5,TRBJ2-1,-,-,CASRHREPIRGEQFF,TGTGCCAGCAGACACCGGGAACCGATTAGAGGGGAGCAGTTCTTC
TRBV28,TRBJ1-6,-,-,CASSLRTKSPLHF,TGTGCCAGCAGTCTCCGGACTAAGTCACCCCTCCACTTT
TRBV28,TRBJ2-7,once,-,CASRPSGVARDEQYF,TGTGCCAGCCGCCCCTCGGGAGTGGCCCGGGACGAGCAGTACTTC
TRBV7-8,TRBJ1-2,-,-,CASSHLLTIGAVYGYTF,TGTGCCAGCAGCCACCTTCTGACAATAGGAGCAGTCTATGGCTACACCTTC
TRBV29-1,TRBJ2-5,-,TRBD2,CSVEGQAGGRETQYF,TGCAGCGTTGAAGGCCAAGCGGGAGGTCGGGAGACCCAGTACTTC
TRBV7-9,TRBJ2-3,-,-,CASSLWAGTSTDTQYF,TGTGCCAGCAGCTTATGGGCGGGAACTAGCACAGATACGCAGTATTTT
TRBV25-1,TRBJ1-2,once,-,CASSPPRAGGYTF,TGTGCCAGCAGTCCCCCGCGCGCGGGCGGCTACACCTTC
TRBV5-1,TRBJ2-7,-,TRBD2,CASSLAGSGNYEQYF,TGCGCCAGCAGCTTGGCAGGTAGCGGGAACTACGAGCAGTACTTC
TRBV7-9,TRBJ2-7,-,-,CASSLAGGLLYEQYF,TGTGCCAGCAGCTTAGCGGGAGGACTTCTCTACGAGCAGTACTTC
TRBV11-3,TRBJ2-3,-,-,CASSLGGAGGTDTQYF,TGTGCCAGCAGCTTAGGTGGGGCGGGCGGCACAGATACGCAGTATTTT
TRBV11-3,TRBJ2-1,-,-,CASSDGPSLEQFF,TGTGCCAGCAGCGATGGACCGAGCTTGGAGCAGTTCTTC
TRBV7-6,TRBJ2-7,-,-,CASSPGGRKSSYEQYF,TGTGCCAGCAGCCCGGGGGGCCGCAAAAGCTCCTACGAGCAGTACTTC
TRBV6-1,TRBJ1-1,-,-,CASIGLGNTEAFF,TGTGCCAGCATAGGGTTAGGGAACACTGAAGCTTTCTTT
TRBV4-2,TRBJ1-6,few,-,CASSQELNSPLHF,TGTGCCAGCAGCCAAGAACTAAATTCACCCCTCCACTTT
TRBV10-1,TRBJ1-1,-,-,CASSEHRNTEAFF,TGCGCCAGCAGTGAACATAGGAACACTGAAGCTTTCTTT
TRBV27,TRBJ1-2,-,TRBD1,CASSLSTGGLYGYTF,TGTGCCAGCAGCCTGTCAACAGGGGGCCTCTATGGCTACACCTTC
TRBV30,TRBJ2-5,-,TRBD1,CAWSGTGAGETQYF,TGTGCCTGGAGTGGGACAGGGGCGGGGGAGACCCAGTACTTC
TRBV11-3,TRBJ2-1,-,-,CASSLANPGGISEQFF,TGTGCCAGCAGCTTAGCGAACCCCGGGGGCATCTCTGAGCAGTTCTTC
TRBV21-1,TRBJ2-1,-,-,CAAEDTNEQFF,TGTGCCGCTGAGGACACCAATGAGCAGTTCTTC
TRBV19,TRBJ1-2,-,TRBD1,CASSIDSTGLYGYTF,TGTGCCAGTAGTATAGACTCGACAGGGCTCTATGGCTACACCTTC
TRBV5-4,TRBJ2-5,-,-,CASSSKGGLHETQYF,TGTGCCAGCAGCTCTAAGGGAGGACTGCACGAGACCCAGTACTTC
TRBV9,TRBJ1-1,-,-,CASSVEGRSHTEAFF,TGTGCCAGCAGCGTAGAGGGGAGATCTCACACTGAAGCTTTCTTT
TRBV29-1,TRBJ1-3,-,TRBD1,CSVEDSGTASGNTIYF,TGCAGCGTTGAAGATTCCGGGACAGCCTCTGGAAACACCATATATTTT
TRBV27,TRBJ2-3,-,-,CASSLQGGSDTQYF,TGTGCCAGCAGTTTGCAGGGGGGGTCAGATACGCAGTATTTT
TRBV12-5,TRBJ2-5,-,-,CASGLGNGAEETQYF,TGTGCTAGTGGTTTAGGAAATGGGGCGGAAGAGACCCAGTACTTC
TRBV5-6,TRBJ1-1,once,-,CASSLVSRILNTEAFF,TGTGCCAGCAGCTTGGTTTCACGTATCCTGAACACTGAAGCTTTCTTT
TRBV5-6,TRBJ1-2,-,-,CASRPRGGNTYTF,TGTGCCAGCAGACCCAGGGGCGGGAATACCTACACCTTC
TRBV4-2,TRBJ2-7,once,-,CASSHIRTDGEQYF,TGTGCCAGCAGCCATATTCGGACAGACGGCGAGCAGTACTTC
TRBV19,TRBJ2-1,-,-,CASRSGAPYNEQFF,TGTGCCAGTAGATCAGGGGCCCCCTACAATGAGCAGTTCTTC
TRBV9,TRBJ1-3,-,-,CASSVDSMGNTIYF,TGTGCCAGCAGCGTAGATTCGATGGGAAACACCATATATTTT
TRBV14,TRBJ2-1,-,-,CASSQRASLPYNEQFF,TGTGCCAGCAGCCAAAGGGCTTCACTCCCCTACAATGAGCAGTTCTTC
TRBV7-9,TRBJ1-5,-,TRBD1,CASSRDRAGMPQHF,TGTGCCAGCAGCCGTGACAGGGCGGGGATGCCCCAGCATTTT
TRBV10-1,TRBJ2-7,-,TRBD2,CASSEASGSIYEQYF,TGCGCCAGCAGTGAAGCTAGCGGGAGTATTTACGAGCAGTACTTC
TRBV5-1,TRBJ1-5,-,-,CASSMEGHQPQHF,TGCGCCAGCAGCATGGAGGGCCATCAGCCCCAGCATTTT
TRBV4-1,TRBJ2-1,once,-,CASSQVSGVSYNEQFF,TGCGCCAGCAGCCAAGTATCGGGAGTATCCTACAATGAGCAGTTCTTC
TRBV7-3,TRBJ2-1,few,TRBD2,CASSSRLAEEQFF,TGTGCCAGCAGCTCTCGACTAGCCGAAGAGCAGTTCTTC